This T cell receptor (beta chain) stems from a study of T cell responses to AZD1222 COVID-19 vaccine. Study-level results: Spike-specific TCR breadth and depth were elevated following two AZD1222 doses. Donors were largely white British and mainly female; clonal diversity was possibly underestimated.

This CDR3 is 17 amino acids long. CDR1 is MNHEY and CDR2 is SVGEGT in the germline V gene. Trimming removed 6 bases from V and 0 bases from J; junction bases left unmatched: 6. Analyses pooled second doses at about 4 or about 12 weeks. As for this clone: Its antigen is unidentified.

Here immunoSEQ multiplex PCR was the method, and the copy in TCRdb shows in-frame clones only, minus some. The sample contains 110,000 or so clones, around 88% of which appear only once. The clonotype was recovered from an adult who received the AZD1222 COVID-19 vaccine. The input for sequencing was peripheral blood, taken 28 days after the second AZD1222 dose. The J gene is TRBJ2-7, the V gene TRBV6-2 or TRBV6-3; 15 positions agree with TRBD2. DNA of the CDR3: TGTGCCAGCAGCTCCGGGACTAGCGGGGGGAGCTCCTACGAGCAGTACTTC. Translated: CASSSGTSGGSSYEQYF.